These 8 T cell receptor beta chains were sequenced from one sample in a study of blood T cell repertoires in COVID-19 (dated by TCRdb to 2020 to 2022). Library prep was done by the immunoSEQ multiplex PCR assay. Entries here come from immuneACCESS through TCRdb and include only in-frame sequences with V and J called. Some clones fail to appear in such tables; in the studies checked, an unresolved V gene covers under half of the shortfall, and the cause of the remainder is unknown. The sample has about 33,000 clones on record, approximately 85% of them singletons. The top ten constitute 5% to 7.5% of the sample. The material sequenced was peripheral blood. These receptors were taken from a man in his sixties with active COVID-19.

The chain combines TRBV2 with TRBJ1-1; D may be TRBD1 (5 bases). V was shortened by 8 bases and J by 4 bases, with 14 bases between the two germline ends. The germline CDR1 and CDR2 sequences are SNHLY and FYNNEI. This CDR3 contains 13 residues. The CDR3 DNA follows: TGTGCCAGCGTCTTCTTCGGGGGCACTGAAGCTTTCTTT. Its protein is CASVFFGGTEAFF.

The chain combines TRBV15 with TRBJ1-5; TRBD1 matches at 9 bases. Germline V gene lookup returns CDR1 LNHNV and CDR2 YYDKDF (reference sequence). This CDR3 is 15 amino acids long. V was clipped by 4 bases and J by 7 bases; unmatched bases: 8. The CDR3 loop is CATSTGQGEGQPQHF. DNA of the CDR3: TGTGCCACCAGCACGGGACAGGGCGAGGGGCAGCCCCAGCATTTT.

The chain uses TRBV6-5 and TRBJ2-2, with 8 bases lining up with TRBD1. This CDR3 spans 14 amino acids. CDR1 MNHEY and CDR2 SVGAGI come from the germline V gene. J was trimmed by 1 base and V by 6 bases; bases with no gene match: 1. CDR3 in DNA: TGTGCCAGCAGAGGGACAGGGAACACCGGGGAGCTGTTTTTT. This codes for CASRGTGNTGELFF.

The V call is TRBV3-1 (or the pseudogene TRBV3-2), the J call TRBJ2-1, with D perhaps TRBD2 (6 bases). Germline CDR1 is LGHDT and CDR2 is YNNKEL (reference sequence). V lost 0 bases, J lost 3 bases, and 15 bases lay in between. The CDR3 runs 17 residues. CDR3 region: CASSQDGDSHVYNEQFF. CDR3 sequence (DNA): TGTGCCAGCAGCCAAGATGGGGACTCCCATGTCTACAATGAGCAGTTCTTC.

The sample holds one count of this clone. The CDR3 here is CASSFTGSTDTQYF. The DNA for the CDR3 is TGTGCCAGCAGCTTCACGGGATCCACAGATACGCAGTATTTT. This chain links TRBV7-3 with TRBJ2-3; TRBD2 is a possible D gene (5 bases). The ends were cut back, 3 bases at V and 2 bases at J, with 9 bases in the middle. Looked up from germline, CDR1 is SGHTA and CDR2 is FQGTGA. CDR3 size: 14 residues.

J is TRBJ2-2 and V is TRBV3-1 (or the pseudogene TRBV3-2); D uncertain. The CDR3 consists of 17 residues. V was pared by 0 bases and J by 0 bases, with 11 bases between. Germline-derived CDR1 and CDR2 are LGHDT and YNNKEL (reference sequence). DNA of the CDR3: TGTGCCAGCAGCCAAGAATGGCAGGCGACGAACACCGGGGAGCTGTTTTTT. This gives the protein CASSQEWQATNTGELFF.

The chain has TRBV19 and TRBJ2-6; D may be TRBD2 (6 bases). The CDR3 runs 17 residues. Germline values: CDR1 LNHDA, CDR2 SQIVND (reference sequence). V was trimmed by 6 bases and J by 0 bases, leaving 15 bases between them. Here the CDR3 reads CASSPRDFGSGANVLTF. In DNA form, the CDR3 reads TGTGCCAGTAGCCCCCGGGACTTTGGCTCTGGGGCCAACGTCCTGACTTTC.

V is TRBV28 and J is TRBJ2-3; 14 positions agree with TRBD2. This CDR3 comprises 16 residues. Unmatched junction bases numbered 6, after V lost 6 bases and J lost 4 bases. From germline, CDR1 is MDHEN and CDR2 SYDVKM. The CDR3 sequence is CASRPRLAGGPDTQYF. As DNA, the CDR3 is TGTGCCAGCAGGCCTAGACTAGCGGGAGGGCCAGATACGCAGTATTTT.